The rows below give T cell receptor beta chains drawn from one sample of a study of identical twins. From the 5' RACE reads, TCRdb called clonotypes with MiXCR, one entry per CDR3 protein. The repertoire has 200,000 to 300,000 distinct CDR3 sequences, about 7.5% of them found once; the top ten carry approximately 5.4%. The same sample was also used in a study of yellow fever vaccine responses in identical twins.

Sequences were obtained from CD8+ T cells sorted from blood. The origin of the receptors is a woman in her late teens or twenties in good health. CDR3s include the opening cysteine and the closing phenylalanine or tryptophan. D genes are given only for firm matches. Only part of the rows carry a size: once, few, many, or a class if the clone is expanded.

D gene: .; V gene: TRBV3-1; J gene: TRBJ1-5; clone size: many; CDR3 protein: CASSQEGLIPQHF; CDR3 DNA: TGTGCCAGCAGCCAAGAAGGCCTTATCCCCCAGCATTTT
D gene: .; V gene: TRBV18; J gene: TRBJ2-5; clone size: few; CDR3 protein: CASSPSGLNQETQYF; CDR3 DNA: TGTGCCAGCTCACCATCGGGGCTAAACCAAGAGACCCAGTACTTC
D gene: .; V gene: TRBV7-6; J gene: TRBJ1-5; clone size: .; CDR3 protein: CASSLVDGQPDQPQHF; CDR3 DNA: TGTGCCAGCAGCTTAGTTGACGGCCAGCCGGATCAGCCCCAGCATTTT
D gene: .; V gene: TRBV4-2; J gene: TRBJ1-1; clone size: many; CDR3 protein: CASSPDLLDTEAFF; CDR3 DNA: TGTGCCAGCAGCCCTGACCTTTTAGACACTGAAGCTTTCTTT
D gene: .; V gene: TRBV6-2/TRBV6-3; J gene: TRBJ2-5; clone size: many; CDR3 protein: CASSYGYPPDQETQYF; CDR3 DNA: TGTGCCAGCAGTTACGGTTATCCCCCGGACCAAGAGACCCAGTACTTC
D gene: .; V gene: TRBV27; J gene: TRBJ2-1; clone size: many; CDR3 protein: CASSPFSYNEQFF; CDR3 DNA: TGTGCCAGCAGCCCCTTCTCCTACAATGAGCAGTTCTTC
D gene: TRBD2; V gene: TRBV6-2/TRBV6-3; J gene: TRBJ2-3; clone size: few; CDR3 protein: CASSYPNVGGLTSGGYGTDTQYF; CDR3 DNA: TGTGCCAGCAGTTACCCGAACGTCGGTGGGCTGACTAGCGGGGGTTATGGGACAGATACGCAGTATTTT
D gene: TRBD1; V gene: TRBV10-3; J gene: TRBJ1-2; clone size: many; CDR3 protein: CASRAGGDPPSF; CDR3 DNA: TGTGCCAGTCGGGCAGGGGGCGATCCCCCCTCCTTC
D gene: .; V gene: TRBV14; J gene: TRBJ2-7; clone size: many; CDR3 protein: CASSPANREQYF; CDR3 DNA: TGTGCCAGCAGCCCGGCAAACAGGGAGCAGTACTTC
D gene: TRBD2; V gene: TRBV2; J gene: TRBJ2-1; clone size: .; CDR3 protein: CASPGGFNEQFF; CDR3 DNA: TGTGCCAGCCCGGGAGGGTTCAATGAGCAGTTCTTC
D gene: .; V gene: TRBV7-8; J gene: TRBJ2-4; clone size: .; CDR3 protein: CASSLRAGQVSYF; CDR3 DNA: TGTGCCAGCAGCCTAAGAGCGGGACAGGTCTCCTACTTC
D gene: .; V gene: TRBV6-2/TRBV6-3; J gene: TRBJ2-5; clone size: few; CDR3 protein: CASSYALGGGEETQYF; CDR3 DNA: TGTGCCAGCAGTTACGCGTTGGGGGGAGGAGAAGAGACCCAGTACTTC
D gene: TRBD2; V gene: TRBV11-1; J gene: TRBJ2-3; clone size: few; CDR3 protein: CASSLEASGGGDLFTDTQYF; CDR3 DNA: TGTGCCAGCAGCTTAGAAGCTAGCGGGGGGGGAGATCTCTTCACAGATACGCAGTATTTT
D gene: .; V gene: TRBV5-1; J gene: TRBJ1-1; clone size: few; CDR3 protein: CASSARGPNTEAFF; CDR3 DNA: TGCGCCAGCAGCGCGCGGGGGCCGAACACTGAAGCTTTCTTT
D gene: TRBD1; V gene: TRBV28; J gene: TRBJ2-2; clone size: .; CDR3 protein: CASSLTPGQGIPTGELFF; CDR3 DNA: TGTGCCAGCAGTTTAACGCCGGGACAGGGGATACCCACCGGGGAGCTGTTTTTT
D gene: .; V gene: TRBV20-1; J gene: TRBJ2-7; clone size: few; CDR3 protein: CSARDAASGSSYEQYF; CDR3 DNA: TGCAGTGCTAGAGATGCGGCTTCAGGAAGCTCCTACGAGCAGTACTTC
D gene: .; V gene: TRBV20-1; J gene: TRBJ1-2; clone size: .; CDR3 protein: CSATNPEGDYGYTF; CDR3 DNA: TGCAGTGCTACCAATCCAGAGGGGGACTATGGCTACACCTTC
D gene: TRBD1; V gene: TRBV27; J gene: TRBJ2-6; clone size: few; CDR3 protein: CASSPRDRHSGANVLTF; CDR3 DNA: TGTGCCAGCAGTCCCCGGGACAGGCACTCTGGGGCCAACGTCCTGACTTTC
D gene: .; V gene: TRBV20-1; J gene: TRBJ2-5; clone size: few; CDR3 protein: CSARVLLQETQYF; CDR3 DNA: TGCAGTGCTAGGGTCTTACTTCAAGAGACCCAGTACTTC
D gene: TRBD1; V gene: TRBV4-1; J gene: TRBJ2-7; clone size: few; CDR3 protein: CASSQADRGNYEQYF; CDR3 DNA: TGCGCCAGCAGCCAAGCGGACAGGGGAAACTACGAGCAGTACTTC